The subject of this entry is one T cell receptor beta chain. The data stem from a study of blood T cell repertoires in COVID-19. Study-level background: Material from acute and convalescent COVID-19 was sourced from the United States, Italy and Spain.

Self-reported history from a screening survey and questionnaire set each donor's cohort. Methods used by the authors: By means of reference gene primer amplification, nucleated cell counts were estimated. Sequencing used immunoSEQ multiplex PCR; TCRdb keeps in-frame clones, though not all of them. D and trimming come from the DNA, and the V and J calls and clone size come from that table. The sample lists under 200,000 clones, 82% occurring once. The sequenced sample consisted of PBMCs or T cells enriched from blood (not recorded which). The receptor comes from a man between 60 and 70 years old who had recovered from COVID-19.

CDR3 DNA: TGTGCCACCAGCAGAGATCAATCGAACACCGGGGAGCTGTTTTTT. Residues: CATSRDQSNTGELFF. This rearrangement joins TRBV15 to TRBJ2-2; D not certain. This CDR3 has 15 amino acids. Deletions cut 0 bases from V and 0 bases from J, with 5 bases between. Per germline, CDR1 LNHNV and CDR2 YYDKDF (reference sequence).